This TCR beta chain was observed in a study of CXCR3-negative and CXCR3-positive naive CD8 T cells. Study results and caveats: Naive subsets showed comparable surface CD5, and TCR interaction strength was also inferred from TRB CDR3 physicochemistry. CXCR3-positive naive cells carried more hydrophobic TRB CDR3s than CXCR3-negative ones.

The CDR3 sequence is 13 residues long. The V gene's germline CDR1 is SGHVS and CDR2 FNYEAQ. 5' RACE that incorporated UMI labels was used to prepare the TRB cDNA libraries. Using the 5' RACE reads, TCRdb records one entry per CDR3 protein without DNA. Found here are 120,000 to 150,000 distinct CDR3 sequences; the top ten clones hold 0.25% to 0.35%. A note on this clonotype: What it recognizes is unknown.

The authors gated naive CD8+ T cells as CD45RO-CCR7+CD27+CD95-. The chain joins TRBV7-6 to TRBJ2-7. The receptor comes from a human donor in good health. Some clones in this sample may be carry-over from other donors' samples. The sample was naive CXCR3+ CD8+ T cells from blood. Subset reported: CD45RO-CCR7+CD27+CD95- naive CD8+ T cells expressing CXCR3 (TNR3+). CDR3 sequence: CASSVRGAYEQYF.